A selection of T cell receptor beta chains follows, all from one sample in a study of CD8+CD57+ T cells in acquired aplastic anemia. TCRdb re-derived calls from the reads in MiXCR, one entry per CDR3 protein. The sample has over 150,000 distinct CDR3 sequences; more than 60% are singletons. What was sequenced was sorted CD4+, CD8+, or CD8+CD57+ T cells (not recorded which) from PBMCs. All receptors derive from a human donor with aplastic anemia. Both conserved end residues are part of each CDR3. A D gene is named only where the DNA matches it firmly. Expanded clones are given a class, and other clones once, few, many or no size at all.

clone_size j_call d_call cdr3_length v_call cdr3_aa cdr3_nt
NA TRBJ1-2 NA 12 TRBV24-1 CATSEDRNGYTF TGTGCCACCAGTGAAGACAGAAATGGCTACACCTTC
many TRBJ2-3 TRBD1 14 TRBV7-9 CASSLGTGRGTQYF TGTGCCAGCAGCCTGGGGACAGGGCGAGGTACGCAGTATTTT
NA TRBJ2-1 NA 14 TRBV7-9 CASSLLAWSDEQFF TGTGCCAGCAGCTTACTAGCGTGGTCGGATGAGCAGTTCTTC
NA TRBJ2-7 TRBD2 14 TRBV19 CASSSASGAYEQYF TGTGCCAGTAGTTCCGCTAGCGGGGCCTACGAGCAGTACTTC
many TRBJ1-2 NA 13 TRBV2 CASLNRHLYGYTF TGTGCCAGCTTGAACAGGCACCTCTATGGCTACACCTTC
few TRBJ2-7 TRBD2 14 TRBV7-2 CASSLIGGNYEQYF TGTGCCAGCAGCTTAATCGGGGGGAACTACGAGCAGTACTTC
few TRBJ1-2 TRBD1 18 TRBV4-1 CASSQVPRDREWLYGYTF TGCGCCAGCAGCCAAGTCCCGCGGGACAGGGAATGGCTCTATGGCTACACCTTC
NA TRBJ2-2 TRBD1 14 TRBV25-1 CASSRTGRTGELFF TGTGCCAGCAGCCGGACAGGGAGGACCGGGGAGCTGTTTTTT
NA TRBJ2-5 NA 13 TRBV2 CASRSTVQETQYF TGTGCCAGCAGGTCGACAGTCCAAGAGACCCAGTACTTC
NA TRBJ1-1 NA 16 TRBV7-6 CASSLDTFGVGTEAFF TGTGCCAGCAGCTTAGATACCTTTGGGGTGGGCACTGAAGCTTTCTTT
NA TRBJ1-1 NA 14 TRBV10-3 CAISDGFGNTEAFF TGTGCCATCAGTGACGGGTTCGGGAACACTGAAGCTTTCTTT
few TRBJ2-7 NA 13 TRBV7-7 CASSQGIGYEQYF TGTGCCAGCAGCCAAGGCATAGGGTACGAGCAGTACTTC
NA TRBJ1-6 TRBD1 14 TRBV7-9 CASSLGGGGSPLHF TGTGCCAGCAGCTTAGGAGGGGGCGGTTCACCCCTCCACTTT
NA TRBJ2-5 NA 14 TRBV7-3 CASSPQAGFETQYF TGTGCCAGCAGCCCGCAGGCCGGATTCGAGACCCAGTACTTC
many TRBJ1-4 NA 15 TRBV5-1 CASSLGWGLGGKLFF TGCGCCAGCAGCTTGGGGTGGGGTCTCGGGGGAAAACTGTTTTTT
NA TRBJ1-2 NA 16 TRBV6-1 CASSDNSPVVFYGYTF TGTGCCAGCAGTGATAACAGTCCTGTAGTATTCTATGGCTACACCTTC
NA TRBJ1-4 NA 15 TRBV9 CASSPYSRLGEKLFF TGTGCCAGCAGCCCCTACTCGAGGTTGGGTGAAAAACTGTTTTTT
NA TRBJ2-7 TRBD1 12 TRBV2 CASQGQNYEQYF TGTGCCAGCCAGGGACAGAACTACGAGCAGTACTTC
NA TRBJ2-2 TRBD2 14 TRBV10-3 CAIGTSGGTGELFF TGTGCCATCGGGACTAGCGGGGGCACCGGGGAGCTGTTTTTT
few TRBJ1-1 NA 12 TRBV2 CASRVDNPEAFF TGTGCCAGCAGAGTGGACAACCCTGAAGCTTTCTTT
NA TRBJ1-1 NA 12 TRBV20-1 CSAAGGYTEAFF TGCAGTGCAGCCGGGGGTTACACTGAAGCTTTCTTT
few TRBJ2-2 NA 15 TRBV4-1 CASSLAQASTGELFF TGCGCCAGCAGCCTAGCACAGGCGAGCACCGGGGAGCTGTTTTTT
many TRBJ2-7 NA 11 TRBV6-6 CATTREREQYF TGTGCCACCACGAGAGAAAGGGAGCAGTACTTC
once TRBJ2-7 NA 12 TRBV2 CAGRDRDYEQYF TGTGCCGGCAGGGACCGGGACTACGAGCAGTACTTC
NA TRBJ2-7 TRBD2 14 TRBV20-1 CSALGTSGSYEQYF TGCAGTGCTCTGGGGACTAGCGGATCGTACGAGCAGTACTTC
NA TRBJ2-7 TRBD2 14 TRBV7-2 CASSLSGSSHEQYF TGTGCCAGCAGCTTAAGCGGGAGTAGCCACGAGCAGTACTTC
many TRBJ1-2 NA 11 TRBV24-1 CATSEGNGYTF TGTGCCACCAGTGAGGGGAATGGCTACACCTTC
NA TRBJ2-7 TRBD2 12 TRBV7-3 CASSSGLAGIYF TGTGCCAGCAGTTCCGGGCTAGCGGGCATCTACTTC